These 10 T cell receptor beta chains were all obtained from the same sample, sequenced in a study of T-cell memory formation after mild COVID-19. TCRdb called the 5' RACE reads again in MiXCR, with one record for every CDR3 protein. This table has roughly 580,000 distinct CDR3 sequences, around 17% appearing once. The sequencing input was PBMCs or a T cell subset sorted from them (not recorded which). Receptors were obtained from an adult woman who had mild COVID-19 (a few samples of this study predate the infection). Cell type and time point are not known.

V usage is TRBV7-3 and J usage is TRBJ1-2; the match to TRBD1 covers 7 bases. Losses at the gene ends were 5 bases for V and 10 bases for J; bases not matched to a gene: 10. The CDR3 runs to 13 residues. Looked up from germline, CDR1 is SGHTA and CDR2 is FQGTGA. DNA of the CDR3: TGTGCCAGCAGCGAGAGGGGGCGGGAAGACTACACCTTC. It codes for CASSERGREDYTF.

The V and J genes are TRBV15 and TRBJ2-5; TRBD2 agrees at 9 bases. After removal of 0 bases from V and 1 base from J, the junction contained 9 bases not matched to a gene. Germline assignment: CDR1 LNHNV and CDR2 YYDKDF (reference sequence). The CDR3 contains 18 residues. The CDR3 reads CATSRDASAGGLQETQYF. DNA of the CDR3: TGTGCCACCAGCAGAGACGCTTCGGCGGGAGGGCTCCAAGAGACCCAGTACTTC.

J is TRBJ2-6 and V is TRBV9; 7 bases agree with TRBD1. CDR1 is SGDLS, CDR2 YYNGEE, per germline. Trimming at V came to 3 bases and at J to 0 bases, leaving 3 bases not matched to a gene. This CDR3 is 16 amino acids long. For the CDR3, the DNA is TGTGCCAGCAGCGGGACAGGCGACTCTGGGGCCAACGTCCTGACTTTC. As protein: CASSGTGDSGANVLTF.

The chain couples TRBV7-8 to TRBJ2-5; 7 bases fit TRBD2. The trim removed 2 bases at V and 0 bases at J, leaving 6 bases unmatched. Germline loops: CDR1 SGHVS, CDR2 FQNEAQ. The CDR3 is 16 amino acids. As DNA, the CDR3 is TGTGCCAGCAGCTTAAGCGGGGAGGCATACCAAGAGACCCAGTACTTC. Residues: CASSLSGEAYQETQYF.

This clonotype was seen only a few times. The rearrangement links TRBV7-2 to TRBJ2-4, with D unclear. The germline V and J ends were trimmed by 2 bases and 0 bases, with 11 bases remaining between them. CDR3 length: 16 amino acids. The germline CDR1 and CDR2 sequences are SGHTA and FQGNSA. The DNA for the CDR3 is TGTGCCAGCAGCTTACCTGGAGTAGTAGCCAAAAACATTCAGTACTTC. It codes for CASSLPGVVAKNIQYF.

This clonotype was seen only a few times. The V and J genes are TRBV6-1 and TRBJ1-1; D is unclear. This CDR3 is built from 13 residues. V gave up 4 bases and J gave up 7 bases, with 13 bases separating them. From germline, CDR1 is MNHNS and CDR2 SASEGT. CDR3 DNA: TGTGCCAGCAGTGTCACCTTGAGGTATGAAGCTTTCTTT. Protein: CASSVTLRYEAFF.

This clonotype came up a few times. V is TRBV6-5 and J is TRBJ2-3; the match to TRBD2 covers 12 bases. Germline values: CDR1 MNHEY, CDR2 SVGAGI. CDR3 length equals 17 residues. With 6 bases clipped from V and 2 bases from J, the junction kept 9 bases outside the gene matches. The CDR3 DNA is TGTGCCAGCAGCCCCCTGACTAGCGGGGGTATCACAGATACGCAGTATTTT. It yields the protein CASSPLTSGGITDTQYF.

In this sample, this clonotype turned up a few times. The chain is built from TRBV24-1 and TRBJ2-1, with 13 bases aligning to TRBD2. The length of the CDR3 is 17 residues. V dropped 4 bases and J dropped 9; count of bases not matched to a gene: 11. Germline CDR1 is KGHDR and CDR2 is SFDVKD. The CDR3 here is CATSDTSGRAPWGEQFF. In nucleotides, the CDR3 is TGTGCCACCAGTGACACTAGCGGGAGGGCCCCATGGGGTGAGCAGTTCTTC.

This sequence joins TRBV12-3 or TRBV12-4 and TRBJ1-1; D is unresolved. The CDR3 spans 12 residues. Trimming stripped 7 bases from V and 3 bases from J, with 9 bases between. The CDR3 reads CASTPRDTEAFF. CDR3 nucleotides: TGTGCCAGCACCCCCCGGGACACTGAAGCTTTCTTT.

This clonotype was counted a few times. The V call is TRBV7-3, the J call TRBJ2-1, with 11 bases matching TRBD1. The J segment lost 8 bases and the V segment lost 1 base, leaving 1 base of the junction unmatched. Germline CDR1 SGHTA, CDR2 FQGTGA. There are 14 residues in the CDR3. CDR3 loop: CASSLMGQGDEQFF. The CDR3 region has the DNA TGTGCCAGCAGCTTAATGGGACAGGGGGATGAGCAGTTCTTC.